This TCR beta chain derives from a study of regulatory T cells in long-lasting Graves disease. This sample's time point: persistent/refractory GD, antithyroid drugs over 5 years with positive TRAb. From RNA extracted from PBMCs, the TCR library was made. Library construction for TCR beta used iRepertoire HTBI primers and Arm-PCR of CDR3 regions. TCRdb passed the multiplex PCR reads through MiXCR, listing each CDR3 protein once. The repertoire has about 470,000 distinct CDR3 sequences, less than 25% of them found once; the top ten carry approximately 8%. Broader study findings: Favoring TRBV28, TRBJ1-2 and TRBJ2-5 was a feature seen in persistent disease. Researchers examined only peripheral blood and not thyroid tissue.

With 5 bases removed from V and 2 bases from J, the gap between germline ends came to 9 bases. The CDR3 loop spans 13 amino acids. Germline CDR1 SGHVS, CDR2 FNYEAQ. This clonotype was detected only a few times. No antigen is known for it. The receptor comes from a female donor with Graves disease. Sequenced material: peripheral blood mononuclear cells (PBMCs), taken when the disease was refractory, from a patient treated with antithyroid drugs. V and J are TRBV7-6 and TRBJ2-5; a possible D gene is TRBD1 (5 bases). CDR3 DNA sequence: TGTGCCAGCAGCCCTGACAGACAAGAGACCCAGTACTTC. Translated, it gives CASSPDRQETQYF.